These T cell receptor beta chains were read from a single sample in a study of blood T cell repertoires in COVID-19. TCRdb's copy holds only in-frame clones and misses some; the assay was immunoSEQ multiplex PCR. Of around 53,000 clones in the sample, around nine tenths are singletons; the top ten hold 4%. Sequencing was performed on peripheral blood. The receptor source for this set is a man aged 45-65 years with acute or convalescent COVID-19. Both conserved end residues are part of each CDR3. Fields, in order: CDR3 protein, CDR3 DNA, V gene, D gene, clone size, J gene. D genes are given only for firm matches. Clone size, where shown, is once, few, many, or a class for clones that have expanded.

CDR3: CVNDEGEETQYF; DNA: TGCGTCAACGATGAGGGAGAAGAGACCCAGTACTTC; V: TRBV5-1; D: .; size: .; J: TRBJ2-5
CDR3: CATSDTAGTGNHEQFF; DNA: TGTGCCACCAGTGATACAGCCGGGACAGGGAATCATGAGCAGTTCTTC; V: TRBV24-1; D: TRBD1; size: .; J: TRBJ2-1
CDR3: CASSQLQDEKLFF; DNA: TGTGCCAGCTCGCAACTACAGGATGAAAAACTGTTTTTT; V: TRBV18; D: .; size: .; J: TRBJ1-4
CDR3: CASSYLGAPTNEKLFF; DNA: TGTGCCAGCAGTTACTTGGGGGCCCCAACTAATGAAAAACTGTTTTTT; V: TRBV6-6; D: .; size: .; J: TRBJ1-4
CDR3: CASSLRQSFRADTQYF; DNA: TGTGCCAGCAGTTTAAGACAGTCTTTCCGGGCAGATACGCAGTATTTT; V: TRBV28; D: .; size: .; J: TRBJ2-3
CDR3: CASSGGTSGDHSYNEQFF; DNA: TGCGCCAGCAGTGGCGGGACTAGCGGGGATCACTCCTACAATGAGCAGTTCTTC; V: TRBV10-1; D: TRBD2; size: .; J: TRBJ2-1
CDR3: CASSLAALTNEKLFF; DNA: TGCGCCAGCAGCTTAGCGGCTTTAACTAATGAAAAACTGTTTTTT; V: TRBV5-1; D: .; size: .; J: TRBJ1-4
CDR3: CASRSGPQETQYF; DNA: TGTGCCAGCAGAAGCGGCCCGCAAGAGACCCAGTACTTC; V: TRBV6-5; D: .; size: .; J: TRBJ2-5
CDR3: CASSLGGGGDQPQHF; DNA: TGTGCCAGCAGCTTAGGAGGGGGCGGGGATCAGCCCCAGCATTTT; V: TRBV11-2; D: TRBD1; size: .; J: TRBJ1-5
CDR3: CASSLAAGADTQYF; DNA: TGCGCCAGCAGCTTGGCCGCCGGGGCAGATACGCAGTATTTT; V: TRBV5-1; D: .; size: .; J: TRBJ2-3
CDR3: CASGVQGQDEKLFF; DNA: TGCGCCAGTGGGGTACAGGGCCAGGATGAAAAACTGTTTTTT; V: TRBV5-1; D: .; size: .; J: TRBJ1-4
CDR3: CASKTGVQPQHF; DNA: TGTGCCAGCAAAACAGGGGTTCAGCCCCAGCATTTT; V: TRBV6-5; D: TRBD1; size: few; J: TRBJ1-5
CDR3: CASSLSGRGSWDNEQFF; DNA: TGTGCCAGCAGCTTAAGCGGGAGGGGAAGTTGGGACAATGAGCAGTTCTTC; V: TRBV7-2; D: TRBD2; size: .; J: TRBJ2-1
CDR3: CASSFQGQGYTF; DNA: TGCGCCAGCAGCTTCCAGGGGCAAGGCTACACCTTC; V: TRBV5-1; D: .; size: .; J: TRBJ1-2
CDR3: CASSVDRTGLTEAFF; DNA: TGTGCCAGCAGCGTAGACCGGACAGGGCTAACTGAAGCTTTCTTT; V: TRBV9; D: TRBD1; size: .; J: TRBJ1-1
CDR3: CASSDNDSPPSWAFF; DNA: TGTGCCAGCAGTGATAATGACAGCCCGCCATCCTGGGCTTTCTTT; V: TRBV6-1; D: .; size: few; J: TRBJ1-1
CDR3: CASSYSRTVSYEQYF; DNA: TGTGCCAGCAGTTACTCGAGGACTGTCTCCTACGAGCAGTACTTC; V: TRBV6-6; D: .; size: .; J: TRBJ2-7
CDR3: CASSWRKNTEAFF; DNA: TGTGCCAGCAGTTGGAGGAAGAACACTGAAGCTTTCTTT; V: TRBV19; D: .; size: .; J: TRBJ1-1
CDR3: CSADRHNYGYTF; DNA: TGCAGCGCGGACAGGCATAACTATGGCTACACCTTC; V: TRBV29-1; D: TRBD1; size: .; J: TRBJ1-2
CDR3: CARDRGRGTEAFF; DNA: TGTGCCAGAGACAGGGGGCGCGGGACTGAAGCTTTCTTT; V: TRBV24-1; D: TRBD1; size: .; J: TRBJ1-1
CDR3: CASSERSDRGPLHF; DNA: TGTGCCAGCAGTGAAAGGTCGGACCGGGGGCCCCTCCACTTT; V: TRBV2; D: .; size: .; J: TRBJ1-6
CDR3: CASSQETGGLNTEAFF; DNA: TGTGCCAGCAGCCAAGAGACAGGGGGATTGAACACTGAAGCTTTCTTT; V: TRBV3-1/TRBV3-2; D: TRBD1; size: .; J: TRBJ1-1
CDR3: CASSPQPGEDSPLHF; DNA: TGTGCCAGCTCACCACAACCAGGGGAAGATTCACCCCTCCACTTT; V: TRBV18; D: .; size: .; J: TRBJ1-6
CDR3: CASSVSRGAEAFF; DNA: TGTGCCAGCAGCGTATCTAGGGGTGCTGAAGCTTTCTTT; V: TRBV7-9; D: .; size: .; J: TRBJ1-1
CDR3: CASSKYGQGECGYTF; DNA: TGTGCCAGCAGCAAATACGGACAGGGCGAATGCGGCTACACCTTC; V: TRBV21-1; D: .; size: .; J: TRBJ1-2
CDR3: CASSVEGSNQPQHF; DNA: TGTGCCAGCAGCGTGGAGGGAAGCAATCAGCCCCAGCATTTT; V: TRBV2; D: .; size: .; J: TRBJ1-5
CDR3: CASSVGGADGYTF; DNA: TGTGCCAGCAGTGTAGGGGGAGCCGATGGCTACACCTTC; V: TRBV2; D: .; size: .; J: TRBJ1-2
CDR3: CASTTAGAYEQYF; DNA: TGTGCCAGTACCACAGCAGGGGCCTACGAGCAGTACTTC; V: TRBV19; D: .; size: .; J: TRBJ2-7
CDR3: CASGLPRQGHGYTF; DNA: TGTGCTAGTGGTTTGCCGCGACAGGGCCACGGCTACACCTTC; V: TRBV12-5; D: TRBD1; size: .; J: TRBJ1-2
CDR3: CASTKQGLRWGYTF; DNA: TGTGCCAGCACCAAACAGGGCCTGCGGTGGGGCTACACCTTC; V: TRBV6-5; D: .; size: .; J: TRBJ1-2
CDR3: CASSMGTGEWGGQPQHF; DNA: TGTGCCAGTAGTATGGGGACAGGGGAATGGGGCGGTCAGCCCCAGCATTTT; V: TRBV19; D: TRBD1; size: .; J: TRBJ1-5
CDR3: CASSLIGGDRLDGYTF; DNA: TGTGCCAGCAGCTTAATTGGGGGCGATCGCCTAGATGGCTACACCTTC; V: TRBV7-3; D: .; size: .; J: TRBJ1-2
CDR3: CASSQDLRLDGEQYF; DNA: TGTGCCAGCAGCCAAGATCTTCGACTAGATGGCGAGCAGTACTTC; V: TRBV3-1/TRBV3-2; D: .; size: .; J: TRBJ2-7
CDR3: CASSETVNTEAFF; DNA: TGTGCCAGTAGTGAAACAGTGAACACTGAAGCTTTCTTT; V: TRBV19; D: .; size: few; J: TRBJ1-1
CDR3: CASSETVGYEQYF; DNA: TGCGCCAGCAGTGAGACGGTCGGCTACGAGCAGTACTTC; V: TRBV10-1; D: .; size: .; J: TRBJ2-7
CDR3: CASSERHRGWDGYTF; DNA: TGTGCCAGCAGTGAAAGGCACAGGGGCTGGGATGGCTACACCTTC; V: TRBV25-1; D: TRBD1; size: .; J: TRBJ1-2
CDR3: CASSLEGILGYTF; DNA: TGCGCCAGCAGCTTGGAGGGGATTCTTGGCTACACCTTC; V: TRBV5-1; D: .; size: .; J: TRBJ1-2
CDR3: CASSFGGSTEAFF; DNA: TGTGCCAGCAGCTTCGGCGGGAGCACTGAAGCTTTCTTT; V: TRBV7-2; D: .; size: .; J: TRBJ1-1
CDR3: CASSLERETYEQYF; DNA: TGTGCCAGCAGCTTAGAGCGGGAAACCTACGAGCAGTACTTC; V: TRBV7-6; D: TRBD2; size: few; J: TRBJ2-7
CDR3: CASSLKGGAKNYGYTF; DNA: TGCGCCAGCAGCCTGAAAGGAGGAGCGAAAAACTATGGCTACACCTTC; V: TRBV23-1; D: .; size: .; J: TRBJ1-2
CDR3: CASSQGANSYEQYF; DNA: TGTGCCAGCAGCCAGGGGGCAAACTCCTACGAGCAGTACTTC; V: TRBV6-2/TRBV6-3; D: TRBD1; size: .; J: TRBJ2-7
CDR3: CASSYGQVYEQYF; DNA: TGTGCCAGCAGTTACGGACAGGTCTACGAGCAGTACTTC; V: TRBV27; D: TRBD1; size: .; J: TRBJ2-7
CDR3: CASKDTGGNQETQYF; DNA: TGTGCCAGCAAAGACACAGGGGGAAACCAAGAGACCCAGTACTTC; V: TRBV5-4; D: TRBD1; size: .; J: TRBJ2-5
CDR3: CASNKQGGISGELFF; DNA: TGTGCCAGCAACAAACAGGGTGGAATATCCGGGGAGCTGTTTTTT; V: TRBV5-8; D: .; size: .; J: TRBJ2-2
CDR3: CASSHTGGVYNEQFF; DNA: TGTGCCAGCAGCCACACGGGAGGGGTGTACAATGAGCAGTTCTTC; V: TRBV3-1/TRBV3-2; D: TRBD2; size: .; J: TRBJ2-1
CDR3: CASSLSAGRSYEQYF; DNA: TGTGCCAGCAGCTTAAGTGCGGGCCGTTCCTACGAGCAGTACTTC; V: TRBV7-2; D: .; size: .; J: TRBJ2-7
CDR3: CASSFGNIQYF; DNA: TGTGCCAGCAGCTTCGGGAACATTCAGTACTTC; V: TRBV7-9; D: .; size: .; J: TRBJ2-4
CDR3: CASSELRDRHF; DNA: TGTGCCAGCAGTGAGCTCCGGGACAGGCATTTT; V: TRBV28; D: TRBD1; size: .; J: TRBJ1-3